This TCR beta chain was obtained from a study of CD8 T cells in ankylosing spondylitis. Unmatched junction bases numbered 8, after V lost 6 bases and J lost 3 bases. The CDR3 consists of 16 residues. Study observations and caveats: Clones linked to disease were reported to show significant enrichment in matched ankylosing spondylitis synovial fluid.

At least ten counts were recorded for this clonotype. Its specificity is not known. Making the TCR beta libraries involved quantitative 5'-RACE with molecular barcodes. TCRdb re-called the 5' RACE reads with MiXCR, one entry per CDR3 protein. The sample shows around 88,000 distinct CDR3 sequences, approximately 9% of them seen only once. Sequenced input: blood, either unsorted or a sorted T cell fraction (not recorded which). This TCR was recovered from a male donor with ankylosing spondylitis or in good health (not recorded which). This chain uses TRBV12-3 or TRBV12-4 with TRBJ2-3, with 11 bases lining up with TRBD1. The CDR3: CASRVGDRGATDTQYF. The CDR3 region has the DNA TGTGCCAGCAGGGTAGGGGACAGGGGGGCGACAGATACGCAGTATTTT.